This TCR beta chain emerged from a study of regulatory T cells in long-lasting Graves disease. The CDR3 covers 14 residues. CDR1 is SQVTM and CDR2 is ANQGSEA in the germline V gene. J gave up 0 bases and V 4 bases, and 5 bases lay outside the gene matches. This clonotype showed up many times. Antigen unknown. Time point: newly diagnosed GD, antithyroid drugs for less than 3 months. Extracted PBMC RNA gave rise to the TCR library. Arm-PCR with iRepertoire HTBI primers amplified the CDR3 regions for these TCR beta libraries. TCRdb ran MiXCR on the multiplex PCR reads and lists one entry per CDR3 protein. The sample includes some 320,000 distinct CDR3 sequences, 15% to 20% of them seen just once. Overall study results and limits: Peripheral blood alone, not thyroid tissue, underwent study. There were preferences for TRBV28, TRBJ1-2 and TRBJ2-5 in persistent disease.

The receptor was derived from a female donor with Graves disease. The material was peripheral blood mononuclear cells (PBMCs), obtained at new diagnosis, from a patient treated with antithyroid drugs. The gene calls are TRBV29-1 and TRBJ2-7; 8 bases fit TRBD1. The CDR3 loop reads CSVAGQGGSYEQYF. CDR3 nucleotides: TGCAGCGTTGCTGGACAGGGAGGCTCCTACGAGCAGTACTTC.